This TCR beta chain was obtained from a study of cytomegalovirus exposure and HLA in healthy donors. Study-wide results and limits: Usually a TCR sequence was rare, but some public TCRs were found in many donors. The authors listed around 150 TCR beta chains as cytomegalovirus-associated.

In germline, CDR1 is SQVTM, CDR2 ANQGSEA. CDR3 length: 13 residues. V lost 7 bases, J lost 1 base, and 6 bases stayed unmatched. The data were produced by immunoSEQ multiplex PCR, yet TCRdb's version contains in-frame clones alone and is incomplete. The table lists some 170,000 clones, approximately 84% of them singletons, with approximately 10% in the top ten. This clone was seen more than once but under ten times. The target antigen is unknown. The sequencing sample was made of PBMCs. The TCR sequence derives from a man aged 25 to 40 in good health and CMV-seropositive. The chain carries TRBV29-1 and TRBJ1-2; the match to TRBD1 covers 7 bases. CDR3 DNA sequence: TGCAGCGCCCGGGACAGTAATAACTATGGCTACACCTTC. Its protein product is CSARDSNNYGYTF. The whole variable domain, remainder taken from reference TRBV29-1 and TRBJ1-2, is SAVISQKPSRDICQRGTSLTIQCQVDSQVTMMFWYRQQPGQSLTLIATANQGSEATYESGFVIDKFPISRPNLTFSTLTVSNMSPEDSSIYLCSARDSNNYGYTFGSGTRLTVV.